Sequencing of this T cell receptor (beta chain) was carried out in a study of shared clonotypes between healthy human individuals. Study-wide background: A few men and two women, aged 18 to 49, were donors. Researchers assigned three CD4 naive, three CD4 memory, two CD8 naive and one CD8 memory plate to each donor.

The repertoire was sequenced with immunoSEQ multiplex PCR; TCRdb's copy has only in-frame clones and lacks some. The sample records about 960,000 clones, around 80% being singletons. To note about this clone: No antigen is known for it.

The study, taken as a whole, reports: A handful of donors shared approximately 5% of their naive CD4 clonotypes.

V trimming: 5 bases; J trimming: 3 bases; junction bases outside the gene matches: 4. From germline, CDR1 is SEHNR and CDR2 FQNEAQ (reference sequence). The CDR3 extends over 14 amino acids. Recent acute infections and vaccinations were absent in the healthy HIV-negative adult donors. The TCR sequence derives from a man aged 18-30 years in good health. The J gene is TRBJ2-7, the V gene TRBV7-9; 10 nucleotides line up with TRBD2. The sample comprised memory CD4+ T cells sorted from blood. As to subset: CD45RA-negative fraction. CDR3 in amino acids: CASSRSGGDYEQYF. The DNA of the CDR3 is TGTGCCAGCAGCCGCAGCGGGGGGGACTACGAGCAGTACTTC.